Each of the 24 T cell receptor beta chains below was sequenced from the same sample in a study of cytomegalovirus exposure and HLA in healthy donors. TCRdb's copy holds only in-frame clones and misses some; the assay was immunoSEQ multiplex PCR. Found here are approximately 150,000 clones, roughly 86% of them singletons; the top ten hold approximately 2.5%. The sequenced material came from PBMCs. Receptors were obtained from a man between 18 and 29 years old in good health and CMV-seropositive.

The chain has TRBV15 and TRBJ1-4, with D possibly being TRBD1 (6 bases). The length of the CDR3 is 18 residues. In germline, CDR1 is LNHNV, CDR2 YYDKDF (reference sequence). V lost 3 bases and J 0 bases, leaving 17 bases between the germline ends. CDR3 bases: TGTGCCACCAGCAGCGTTAGACAGGCCCTCGCAACTAATGAAAAACTGTTTTTT. Amino acids: CATSSVRQALATNEKLFF.

This chain joins TRBV5-6 and TRBJ2-1; 9 nucleotides match TRBD2. Trimming took 2 bases from V and 4 from J; bases not matched to a gene: 10. The length of the CDR3 is 17 residues. Germline V gene data show CDR1 as SGHDT and CDR2 as YYEEEE. CDR3 sequence: CASSFWVRLAVYNEQFF. The CDR3 region has the DNA TGTGCCAGCAGCTTTTGGGTTCGACTAGCGGTATACAATGAGCAGTTCTTC.

The rearrangement joins TRBV18 to TRBJ2-1, with TRBD1 matching over 7 bases. The germline V gene encodes CDR1 KGHSH and CDR2 LQKENI. With V trimmed by 3 bases and J by 1 base, 0 bases remained unmatched. The CDR3 totals 14 residues. CDR3 amino acids: CASSPGQSYNEQFF. CDR3 coding DNA: TGTGCCAGCTCACCGGGACAGTCCTACAATGAGCAGTTCTTC.

The J gene is TRBJ1-5, the V gene TRBV5-1, with D possibly being TRBD1 (6 bases). V dropped 2 bases and J dropped 7 bases, with 16 bases sitting between them. CDR3 length equals 15 residues. Germline CDR1 is SGHRS and CDR2 is YFSETQ. The CDR3 DNA follows: TGCGCCAGCAGCTTCTCAACAGGGTTTGACCAGCCCCAGCATTTT. Its protein product is CASSFSTGFDQPQHF.

This clone was counted only a few times. The chain recombines TRBV23-1 with TRBJ2-7; TRBD2 is a possible D gene (7 bases). TRBV23-1 is flagged as an ORF with uncertain function. V lost 4 bases and J 3 bases, leaving 19 bases between the germline ends. This CDR3 is 16 amino acids long. DNA of the CDR3: TGCGCCAGCAGTCCAAATTCCGGGAGGACAGACTACGAGCAGTACTTC. Translated: CASSPNSGRTDYEQYF.

The chain uses TRBV28 and TRBJ2-6, with 12 bases identical to TRBD2. The CDR3 extends over 17 amino acids. The ends lost 6 bases at V and 5 bases at J; junction bases unmatched: 8. Germline CDR1 MDHEN, CDR2 SYDVKM. CDR3 sequence reads: CASRTSGSPTRANVLTF. CDR3 bases: TGTGCCAGCAGGACTAGCGGGAGTCCCACTAGGGCCAACGTCCTGACTTTC.

The chain combines TRBV9 with TRBJ2-2; tentatively, D is TRBD1 (5 bases). This CDR3 contains 13 residues. From germline, CDR1 is SGDLS and CDR2 YYNGEE. Trimming removed 5 bases at V and 4 bases at J, with 9 bases between. The CDR3 loop reads CASSGAPTGELFF. CDR3 nucleotide sequence: TGTGCCAGCAGTGGGGCCCCCACCGGGGAGCTGTTTTTT.

V gene TRBV5-1 combines with J gene TRBJ2-7; D might be TRBD1 (5 bases). The germline V gene encodes CDR1 SGHRS and CDR2 YFSETQ. The CDR3 loop spans 14 amino acids. V lost 2 bases and J lost 0, with 9 bases in between. The CDR3 region has the DNA TGCGCCAGCAGCTTCCGACAGAACTCCTACGAGCAGTACTTC. Amino acids: CASSFRQNSYEQYF.

V gene TRBV18 combines with J gene TRBJ2-7; weak D call: TRBD1 (6 bases). Germline assignment: CDR1 KGHSH and CDR2 LQKENI. CDR3 size: 14 residues. Trimming pared 3 bases from V and 3 bases from J, leaving 12 bases between. The CDR3 spells CASSPTGTGYEQYF. The CDR3 DNA sequence: TGTGCCAGCTCACCGACAGGTACAGGCTACGAGCAGTACTTC. The full variable domain, with the rest looked up from reference TRBV18 and TRBJ2-7, is NAGVMQNPRHLVRRRGQEARLRCSPMKGHSHVYWYRQLPEEGLKFMVYLQKENIIDESGMPKERFSAEFPKEGPSILRIQQVVRGDSAAYFCASSPTGTGYEQYFGPGTRLTVT.

This chain joins TRBV2 and TRBJ1-2; TRBD1 matches at 9 bases. CDR1 SNHLY and CDR2 FYNNEI come from the germline V gene. V lost 7 bases to trimming and J lost 7 bases; unmatched junction nucleotides: 4. The CDR3 has 12 amino acids. The CDR3 loop is CASKDRGFGYTF. In nucleotides, the CDR3 is TGTGCCAGCAAGGACAGGGGATTTGGCTACACCTTC.

The chain couples TRBV6-5 to TRBJ2-3, with D unresolved. Germline V gene sequence: CDR1 MNHEY, CDR2 SVGAGI. V was shortened by 6 bases and J by 5 bases, with 15 bases between the two germline ends. There are 14 residues in the CDR3. The DNA of the CDR3 is TGTGCCAGCAGGCGGTCCCTAATGGGAGATACGCAGTATTTT. As protein: CASRRSLMGDTQYF.

This chain links TRBV4-1 with TRBJ2-7, with 16 bases lining up with TRBD2. V dropped 4 bases and J dropped 7; count of bases not matched to a gene: 7. The germline V gene has CDR1 MGHRA and CDR2 YSYEKL. This CDR3 is 16 amino acids long. This chain's CDR3 is CASSRPGLAGGGEQYF. CDR3 nucleotides: TGCGCCAGCAGCCGGCCGGGACTAGCGGGGGGGGGAGAGCAGTACTTC.

This chain links TRBV25-1 with TRBJ1-2; D gene uncertain. The CDR3 loop spans 13 amino acids. Germline V lookup: CDR1 MGHDK, CDR2 SYGVNS. With 8 bases removed from V and 4 bases from J, the gap between germline ends came to 14 bases. The CDR3 coding sequence is TGTGCCAGCCAGACGTGGAGCTCCTATGGCTACACCTTC. Its translation: CASQTWSSYGYTF.

This chain links TRBV27 with TRBJ2-5, with 8 bases aligning to TRBD2. The germline CDR1 and CDR2 sequences are MNHEY and SMNVEV (reference sequence). The CDR3 sequence is 12 residues long. J gave up 7 bases and V 10 bases, and 8 bases lay outside the gene matches. Here the CDR3 reads CATTSGPGTQYF. The CDR3 DNA follows: TGTGCCACTACTAGCGGCCCGGGGACCCAGTACTTC.

This sequence joins TRBV7-9 and TRBJ1-1, with 9 bases lining up with TRBD1. Germline values: CDR1 SEHNR, CDR2 FQNEAQ (reference sequence). The CDR3 has 15 residues. V was pared by 5 bases and J by 3 bases, with 7 bases of the junction left unmatched. DNA for the CDR3: TGTGCCAGCAGCCCTTACAGGGGGCCGGACACTGAAGCTTTCTTT. It codes for CASSPYRGPDTEAFF.

The chain is built from TRBV4-2 and TRBJ1-5; 8 nucleotides align to TRBD1. Losses at the gene ends were 1 base for V and 4 bases for J; bases not matched to a gene: 9. This CDR3 spans 17 amino acids. Germline V CDR1 and CDR2: LGHNA, YNFKEQ. The CDR3 sequence: CASSQGQGAVWNQPQHF. The DNA of the CDR3 is TGTGCCAGCAGCCAAGGGCAGGGGGCGGTGTGGAATCAGCCCCAGCATTTT.

The CDR3 is CASSNTGKLFF. As DNA, the CDR3 is TGTGCCAGTAGTAACACAGGGAAACTGTTTTTT. J is TRBJ1-4 and V is TRBV19; perhaps TRBD1 as D (6 bases). V was cut by 4 bases and J by 11 bases, with 8 bases left in between. The length of the CDR3 is 11 residues. CDR1 and CDR2 from the germline V gene are LNHDA and SQIVND (reference sequence).

This clone was recorded a few times. The chain carries TRBV15 and TRBJ2-2; maybe TRBD1 (5 bases). V was trimmed by 3 bases and J by 1 base, leaving 15 bases between them. Germline CDR1 is LNHNV and CDR2 is YYDKDF (reference sequence). There are 17 residues in the CDR3. CDR3 in DNA: TGTGCCACCAGCAGTCCTTTTAGGGGCGAGAACACCGGGGAGCTGTTTTTT. This translates into CATSSPFRGENTGELFF. Together with reference TRBV15 and TRBJ2-2, the CDR3 gives the full variable domain: DAMVIQNPRYQVTQFGKPVTLSCSQTLNHNVMYWYQQKSSQAPKLLFHYYDKDFNNEADTPDNFQSRRPNTSFCFLDIRSPGLGDTAMYLCATSSPFRGENTGELFFGEGSRLTVL.

The chain joins TRBV30 to TRBJ2-1, with D perhaps matching TRBD1 (5 bases). The V end was cut by 0 bases, the J end by 2 bases, with 5 bases between. The CDR3 consists of 13 residues. Per the germline V gene, CDR1 is GTSNPN and CDR2 is SVGIG (reference sequence). The CDR3 sequence: CAWSVQAYNEQFF. The CDR3 bases are TGTGCCTGGAGTGTACAGGCCTACAATGAGCAGTTCTTC.

The chain has TRBV14 and TRBJ2-7, with 7 bases aligning to TRBD2. Germline values: CDR1 SGHDN, CDR2 FVKESK. The junction had 7 bases not matched to a gene; V was cut back by 0 bases and J by 2 bases. The CDR3 extends over 16 amino acids. The CDR3 DNA sequence: TGTGCCAGCAGCCAAGAGGGAGGGACGTTAACCTACGAGCAGTACTTC. Residues: CASSQEGGTLTYEQYF. The whole variable domain, remainder taken from reference TRBV14 and TRBJ2-7, is EAGVTQFPSHSVIEKGQTVTLRCDPISGHDNLYWYRRVMGKEIKFLLHFVKESKQDESGMPNNRFLAERTGGTYSTLKVQPAELEDSGVYFCASSQEGGTLTYEQYFGPGTRLTVT.

This rearrangement joins TRBV7-9 to TRBJ1-4; D gene unclear. V lost 3 bases and J lost 0, with 8 bases in between. Per the germline V gene, CDR1 is SEHNR and CDR2 is FQNEAQ (reference sequence). The CDR3 has 15 residues. Here the CDR3 reads CASSFGEATNEKLFF. CDR3 sequence (DNA): TGTGCCAGCAGCTTCGGGGAAGCAACTAATGAAAAACTGTTTTTT.

The chain links TRBV15 to TRBJ1-2; no definite D call. Deletions cut 8 bases from V and 1 base from J, with 5 bases between. This CDR3 is built from 11 residues. Germline V gene sequence: CDR1 LNHNV, CDR2 YYDKDF (reference sequence). The CDR3 region has the DNA TGTGCCACCTCCAGTAACTATGGCTACACCTTC. It yields the protein CATSSNYGYTF.

The genes are TRBV29-1 and TRBJ2-5, with 8 bases fitting TRBD1. The CDR3 has 15 amino acids. The V gene end was trimmed by 7 bases and the J gene end by 4 bases; junction bases not matched to a gene: 14. Germline V gene sequence: CDR1 SQVTM, CDR2 ANQGSEA. The CDR3 loop reads CSALGGQELRETQYF. DNA of the CDR3: TGCAGCGCCCTTGGGGGACAGGAGTTAAGAGAGACCCAGTACTTC.

This sequence joins TRBV30 and TRBJ2-3, with 10 positions matching TRBD2. Unmatched junction bases numbered 9, after V lost 2 bases and J lost 4 bases. Germline CDR1 is GTSNPN and CDR2 is SVGIG (reference sequence). The CDR3 contains 16 residues. CDR3 sequence: CAWSPLSGGAADTQYF. CDR3 bases: TGTGCCTGGAGTCCTCTAAGCGGGGGGGCTGCAGATACGCAGTATTTT. Based on the CDR3 plus reference TRBV30 and TRBJ2-3, the full variable domain is SQTIHQWPATLVQPVGSPLSLECTVEGTSNPNLYWYRQAAGRGLQLLFYSVGIGQISSEVPQNLSASRPQDRQFILSSKKLLLSDSGFYLCAWSPLSGGAADTQYFGPGTRLTVL.